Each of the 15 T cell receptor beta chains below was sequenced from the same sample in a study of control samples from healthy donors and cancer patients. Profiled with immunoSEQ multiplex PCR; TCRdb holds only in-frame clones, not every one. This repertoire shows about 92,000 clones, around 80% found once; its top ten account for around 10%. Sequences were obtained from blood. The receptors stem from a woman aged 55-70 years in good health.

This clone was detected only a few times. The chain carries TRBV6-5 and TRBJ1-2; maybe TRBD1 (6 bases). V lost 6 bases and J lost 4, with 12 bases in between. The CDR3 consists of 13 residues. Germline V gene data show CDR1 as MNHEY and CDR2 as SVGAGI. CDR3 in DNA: TGTGCCAGCAGCCGAGGGGGAGCCTATGGCTACACCTTC. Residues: CASSRGGAYGYTF.

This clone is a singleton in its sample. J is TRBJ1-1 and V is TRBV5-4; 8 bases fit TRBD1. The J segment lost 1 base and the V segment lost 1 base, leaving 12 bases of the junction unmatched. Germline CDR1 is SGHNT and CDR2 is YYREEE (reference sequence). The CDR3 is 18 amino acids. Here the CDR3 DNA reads TGTGCCAGCAGCTTGAATACACTGGACAGGGACAAGAACACTGAAGCTTTCTTT. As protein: CASSLNTLDRDKNTEAFF.

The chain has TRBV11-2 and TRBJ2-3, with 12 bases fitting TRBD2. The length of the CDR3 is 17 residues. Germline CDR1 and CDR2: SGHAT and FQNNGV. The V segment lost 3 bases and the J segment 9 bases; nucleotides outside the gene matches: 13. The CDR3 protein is CASSFTSGGSRTPTQYF. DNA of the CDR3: TGTGCCAGCAGCTTCACTAGCGGGGGGAGCAGAACCCCCACGCAGTATTTT.

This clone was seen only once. Written as DNA, the CDR3 is TGTGCCAGCAGTTTATTTCCAGGGAGCTCTGGGGCCAACGTCCTGACTTTC. It encodes CASSLFPGSSGANVLTF. This chain connects TRBV28 to TRBJ2-6; tentatively, D is TRBD1 or TRBD2 (5 bases each). The CDR3 totals 17 residues. Germline V gives CDR1 MDHEN, CDR2 SYDVKM. V dropped 1 base and J dropped 0 bases, with 10 bases sitting between them.

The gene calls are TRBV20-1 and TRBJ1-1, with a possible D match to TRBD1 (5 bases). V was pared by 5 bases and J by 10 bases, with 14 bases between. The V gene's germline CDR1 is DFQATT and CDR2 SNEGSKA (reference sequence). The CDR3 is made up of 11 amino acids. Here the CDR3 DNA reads TGCAGTGCTGGGGCTACACCAGGAGCTTTCTTT. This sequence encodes CSAGATPGAFF.

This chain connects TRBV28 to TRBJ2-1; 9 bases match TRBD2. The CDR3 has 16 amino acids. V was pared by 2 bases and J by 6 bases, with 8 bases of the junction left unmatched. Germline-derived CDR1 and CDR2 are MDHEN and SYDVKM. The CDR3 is CASSLGASGTFNEQFF. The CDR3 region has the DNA TGTGCCAGCAGTTTAGGAGCTAGCGGGACATTCAATGAGCAGTTCTTC.

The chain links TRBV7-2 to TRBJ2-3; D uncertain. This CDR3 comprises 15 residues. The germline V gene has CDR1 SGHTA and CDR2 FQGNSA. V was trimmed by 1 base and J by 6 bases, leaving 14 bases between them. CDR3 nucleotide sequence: TGTGCCAGCAGCTTAGTACTATCATTTGCGGATACGCAGTATTTT. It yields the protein CASSLVLSFADTQYF.

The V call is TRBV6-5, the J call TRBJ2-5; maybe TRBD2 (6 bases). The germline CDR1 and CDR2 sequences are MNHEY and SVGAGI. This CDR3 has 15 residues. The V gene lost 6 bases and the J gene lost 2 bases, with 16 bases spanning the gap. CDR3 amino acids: CASSDPLAYQETQYF. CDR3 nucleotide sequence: TGTGCCAGCAGCGACCCCCTAGCGTATCAAGAGACCCAGTACTTC.

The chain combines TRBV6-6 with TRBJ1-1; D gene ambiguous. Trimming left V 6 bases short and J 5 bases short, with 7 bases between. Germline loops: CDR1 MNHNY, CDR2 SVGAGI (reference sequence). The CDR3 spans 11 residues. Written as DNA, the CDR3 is TGTGCCAGCAGGGCTGGGACTGAAGCTTTCTTT. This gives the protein CASRAGTEAFF.

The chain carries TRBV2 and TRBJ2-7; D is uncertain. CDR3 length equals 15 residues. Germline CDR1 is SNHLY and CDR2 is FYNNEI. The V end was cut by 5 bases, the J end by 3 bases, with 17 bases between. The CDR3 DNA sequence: TGTGCCAGCAGTCCGGACGACGAATGGTACTACGAGCAGTACTTC. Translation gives CASSPDDEWYYEQYF. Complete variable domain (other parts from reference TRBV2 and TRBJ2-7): EPEVTQTPSHQVTQMGQEVILRCVPISNHLYFYWYRQILGQKVEFLVSFYNNEISEKSEIFDDQFSVERPDGSNFTLKIRSTKLEDSAMYFCASSPDDEWYYEQYFGPGTRLTVT.

The CDR3: CASSGWGTGELFF. CDR3 DNA: TGTGCCAGCAGTGGGTGGGGCACCGGGGAGCTGTTTTTT. This rearrangement joins TRBV7-9 to TRBJ2-2, with D hard to call. The length of the CDR3 is 13 residues. Trimming stripped 6 bases from V and 4 bases from J, with 9 bases between. Germline-derived CDR1 and CDR2 are SEHNR and FQNEAQ (reference sequence).

DNA of the CDR3: TGTGCCAGCAGCAGGACAGGAATTTCTAACTATGGCTACACCTTC. Amino acids: CASSRTGISNYGYTF. This chain connects TRBV6-5 to TRBJ1-2, with 7 nucleotides matching TRBD1. The CDR3 runs 15 residues. The germline V gene encodes CDR1 MNHEY and CDR2 SVGAGI. V was clipped by 6 bases and J by 0 bases; unmatched bases: 7.

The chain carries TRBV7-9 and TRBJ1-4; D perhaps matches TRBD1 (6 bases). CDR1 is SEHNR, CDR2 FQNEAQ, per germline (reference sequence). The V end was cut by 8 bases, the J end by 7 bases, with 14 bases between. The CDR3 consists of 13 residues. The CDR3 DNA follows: TGTGCCAGCCACAGGGAAGAAGGTGAAAAACTGTTTTTT. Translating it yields CASHREEGEKLFF.

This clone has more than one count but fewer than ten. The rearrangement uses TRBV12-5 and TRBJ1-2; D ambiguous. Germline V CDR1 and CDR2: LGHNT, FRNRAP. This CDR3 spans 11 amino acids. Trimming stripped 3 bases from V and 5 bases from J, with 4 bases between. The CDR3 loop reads CASGFGYGYTF. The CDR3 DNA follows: TGTGCTAGTGGTTTTGGGTATGGCTACACCTTC.

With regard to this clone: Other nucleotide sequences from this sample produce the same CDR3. CDR3: CASSPSQRNYGYTF. The CDR3 nucleotides are TGTGCCAGCTCCCCGTCACAAAGGAACTATGGCTACACCTTC. The chain recombines TRBV18 with TRBJ1-2; D call uncertain. CDR3 size: 14 residues. Germline values: CDR1 KGHSH, CDR2 LQKENI. With 6 bases removed from V and 2 bases from J, the gap between germline ends came to 13 bases.